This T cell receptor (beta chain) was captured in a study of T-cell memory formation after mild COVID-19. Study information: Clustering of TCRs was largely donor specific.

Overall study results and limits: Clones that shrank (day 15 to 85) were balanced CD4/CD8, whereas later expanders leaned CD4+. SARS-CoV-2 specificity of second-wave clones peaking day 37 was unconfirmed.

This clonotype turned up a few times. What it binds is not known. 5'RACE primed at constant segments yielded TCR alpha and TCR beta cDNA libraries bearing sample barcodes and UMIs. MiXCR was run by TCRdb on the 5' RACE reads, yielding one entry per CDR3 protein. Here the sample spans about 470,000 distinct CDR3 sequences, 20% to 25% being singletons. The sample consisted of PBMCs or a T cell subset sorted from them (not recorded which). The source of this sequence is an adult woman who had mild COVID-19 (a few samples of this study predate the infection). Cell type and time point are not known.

Written as DNA, the CDR3 is TGCAGTGCTCACCCGAGACAGGGGGCTGGCACTGAAGCTTTCTTT. Encoded protein: CSAHPRQGAGTEAFF. The chain uses TRBV20-1 and TRBJ1-1; 10 bases map to TRBD1. Germline loops: CDR1 DFQATT, CDR2 SNEGSKA (reference sequence). V was pared by 5 bases and J by 4 bases, with 10 bases of the junction left unmatched. The length of the CDR3 is 15 residues.